This T cell receptor (beta chain) was observed in a study of regulatory T cells in long-lasting Graves disease. Study findings and constraints: Favored gene segments in persistent disease were TRBV28, TRBJ1-2 and TRBJ2-5.

J lost 6 bases, V lost 6 bases, and 9 bases had no gene match. In germline, CDR1 is DFQATT, CDR2 SNEGSKA (reference sequence). This CDR3 contains 13 residues. Time point given: newly diagnosed GD, antithyroid drugs for less than 3 months. PBMC RNA served as the TCR library source. This clonotype was seen many times. Its specificity is unknown. With iRepertoire HTBI primers and Arm-PCR of CDR3 regions, TCR beta libraries were built. TCRdb independently ran MiXCR on the multiplex PCR reads; one entry per CDR3 protein. Of a few hundred thousand distinct CDR3 sequences listed, approximately 12% are singletons. The same sample was also studied in work on T cells in Graves' hyperthyroidism and ophthalmopathy. From that second work: First-round RT-PCR of the TCR CDR3 relied on the HTBI primer set. Among thyroid clonotypes expanded above 0.001, most also appeared in blood. From stable hyperthyroidism, ophthalmopathy was set apart by a 13 V-J model.

This receptor was taken from a young woman with Graves disease. Source: peripheral blood mononuclear cells (PBMCs), taken at new diagnosis, from a patient treated with antithyroid drugs. This chain uses TRBV20-1 with TRBJ2-7; 9 bases map to TRBD2. CDR3 region: CSALSSGSVEQYF. In DNA form, the CDR3 reads TGCAGTGCCCTAAGTAGCGGGAGTGTCGAGCAGTACTTC.